This T cell receptor (beta chain) was sequenced during a study of shared clonotypes between healthy human individuals. Study-level information: Per-donor plates numbered three CD4 naive, three CD4 memory, two CD8 naive and one CD8 memory.

Study conclusions and caveats: Since donors were few, the genetic and exposure-history diversity represented was limited.

Assay execution took place at the deep level. Clones were sequenced by immunoSEQ multiplex PCR, and TCRdb holds only the in-frame ones, with some missing. This table has 2,100,000 or so clones, under 97% appearing once. Germline CDR1 and CDR2: SNHLY and FYNNEI. The CDR3 covers 13 residues. Deletions cut 1 base from V and 5 bases from J, with 5 bases between. Points on this clone: Its target is not known.

The clonotype comes from a man aged 18 to 29 in good health. This sequence joins TRBV2 and TRBJ1-4; D remains unclear. The sequencing sample was made of naive CD4+ T cells sorted from blood. Subset here: CD45RA+ positively selected. Here the CDR3 DNA reads TGTGCCAGCAGTGAAGGGGTCAATGAAAAACTGTTTTTT. Encoded protein: CASSEGVNEKLFF.